Listed below are T cell receptor beta chains from one sample, sequenced in a study of OX40 agonist ivuxolimab in advanced cancers. Sequencing was performed with immunoSEQ multiplex PCR; in TCRdb, only in-frame clones are kept and a portion is missing. The sample carries more than 75,000 clones, approximately 80% recorded once. Specimen: CD4+ or CD8+ T cells sorted from blood, collected in a trial of the OX40 agonist ivuxolimab. The source of these receptors is an adult with an advanced solid tumor such as melanoma, head and neck, liver or kidney cancer. CDR3s include the opening cysteine and the closing phenylalanine or tryptophan. D genes are given only for firm matches. Where a row states a size, it is once, few, many or the class of an expanded clone; other rows omit it.

CDR3 DNA | CDR3 protein | J gene | clone size | D gene | CDR3 length | V gene
TGTGCCAGCAGCTTTTACAGGGGGCTGGTCTCAAACACTGAAGCTTTCTTT | CASSFYRGLVSNTEAFF | TRBJ1-1 | - | TRBD1 | 17 | TRBV9
TGCGCCAGCCACCTGAACACCGGGGAGCTGTTTTTT | CASHLNTGELFF | TRBJ2-2 | - | - | 12 | TRBV5-1
TGTGCCATCAGTGATAAGGGCAGGGGCGGCGACAATCAGCCCCAGCATTTT | CAISDKGRGGDNQPQHF | TRBJ1-5 | - | - | 17 | TRBV10-3
TGTGCCTGGGGGACTAACTATGGCTACACCTTC | CAWGTNYGYTF | TRBJ1-2 | - | - | 11 | TRBV30
TGTGCCAGCTCACTAGAAGCAGGGGGCTCGTACGAGCAGTACTTC | CASSLEAGGSYEQYF | TRBJ2-7 | - | TRBD1 | 15 | TRBV18
TGTGCCAGCAGAATTGGAAACACCATATATTTT | CASRIGNTIYF | TRBJ1-3 | - | - | 11 | TRBV6-5
TGTGCCTGGAGTGTCGTAGAGGGGAATCAGCCCCAGCATTTT | CAWSVVEGNQPQHF | TRBJ1-5 | few | - | 14 | TRBV30
TGTGCCACCAGCAGAGAGAGGACGGGGATGAACACTGAAGCTTTCTTT | CATSRERTGMNTEAFF | TRBJ1-1 | few | - | 16 | TRBV15
TGTGCCAGTCGACAGGGTTTGGATGAAAAACTGTTTTTT | CASRQGLDEKLFF | TRBJ1-4 | - | TRBD1 | 13 | TRBV18
TGCGCCAGCAGCCAAGATAACCTTAGCAATCAGCCCCAGCATTTT | CASSQDNLSNQPQHF | TRBJ1-5 | - | - | 15 | TRBV4-3
TGTGCCAGCAGCCAAGACCAAGAGACCCAGTACTTC | CASSQDQETQYF | TRBJ2-5 | - | - | 12 | TRBV11-3
TGTGCCAGTAGTCCAATGTTAAGGACAGATACGCAGTATTTT | CASSPMLRTDTQYF | TRBJ2-3 | few | - | 14 | TRBV19
TGTGCCAGTAGTATCGAGTCTTCCAATCAGCCCCAGCATTTT | CASSIESSNQPQHF | TRBJ1-5 | - | - | 14 | TRBV19